Shown below are 11 T cell receptor beta chains from a single sample sequenced in a study of blood T cell repertoires in COVID-19. Libraries were prepared by immunoSEQ multiplex PCR; TCRdb keeps only in-frame clonotypes and omits some of them. The sample lists 150,000 to 200,000 clones, roughly 80% occurring once. Input material: peripheral blood. These receptors were obtained from a human donor with acute or convalescent COVID-19. The donor label of this sample is uncertain.

This clone was observed a single time. The chain couples TRBV5-1 to TRBJ1-2; TRBD1 matches 9 bases. The CDR3 consists of 15 residues. The V and J ends lost 4 bases and 8 bases, in that order; junction bases with no gene match: 12. Per germline, CDR1 SGHRS and CDR2 YFSETQ. This CDR3 reads CASSQTGTGTIGYTF. CDR3 nucleotides: TGCGCCAGCAGCCAAACTGGGACAGGGACTATCGGCTACACCTTC.

This clone appeared a single time. V gene TRBV6-5 combines with J gene TRBJ1-1, with TRBD1 matching over 8 bases. The CDR3 sequence is 14 residues long. With V trimmed by 8 bases and J by 3 bases, 8 bases remained unmatched. Looked up from germline, CDR1 is MNHEY and CDR2 is SVGAGI. Here the CDR3 reads CASRTTGGDTEAFF. The CDR3 coding sequence is TGTGCCAGCCGCACAACAGGGGGGGACACTGAAGCTTTCTTT.

The chain couples TRBV7-8 to TRBJ1-5, with a weak D call TRBD1 (5 bases). The CDR3 has 16 residues. Between the trimmed V and J ends, which lost 1 base and 7 bases, there was a span of 17 bases. The germline CDR1 and CDR2 sequences are SGHVS and FQNEAQ. The CDR3 DNA follows: TGTGCCAGCAGCTTAGTTAGACAGTTGGGCAGGCAGCCCCAGCATTTT. Translated, it gives CASSLVRQLGRQPQHF. Supplemented by reference TRBV7-8 and TRBJ1-5, the full variable domain reads GAGVSQSPRYKVAKRGQDVALRCDPISGHVSLFWYQQALGQGPEFLTYFQNEAQLDKSGLPSDRFFAERPEGSVSTLKIQRTQQEDSAVYLCASSLVRQLGRQPQHFGDGTRLSIL.

This clone has ten or more counts. The V call is TRBV2, the J call TRBJ2-3, with a weak D call TRBD2 (5 bases). CDR3 size: 17 residues. Trimming pared 1 base from V and 4 bases from J, leaving 18 bases between. Per the germline V gene, CDR1 is SNHLY and CDR2 is FYNNEI. The CDR3 here is CASSEGLGLRLPDTQYF. CDR3 sequence (DNA): TGTGCCAGCAGTGAAGGTCTAGGACTCCGTCTGCCAGATACGCAGTATTTT.

This chain links TRBV27 with TRBJ2-5, with 11 bases that match TRBD2. CDR1 MNHEY and CDR2 SMNVEV come from the germline V gene (reference sequence). CDR3 length equals 18 residues. Losses at the gene ends were 3 bases for V and 0 bases for J; bases not matched to a gene: 9. In DNA form, the CDR3 reads TGTGCCAGCAGTTTCAGCAAAGGGACTAGCGGCAACCAAGAGACCCAGTACTTC. It yields the protein CASSFSKGTSGNQETQYF.

V usage is TRBV18 and J usage is TRBJ2-2, with D maybe TRBD2 (5 bases). The CDR3 totals 18 residues. Looked up from germline, CDR1 is KGHSH and CDR2 is LQKENI. Trimming cost V 2 bases and J 5 bases, with 21 bases left between them. CDR3 nucleotide sequence: TGTGCCAGCTCACCAGTATTTGGCGAGGGAAGGCGGACCGGGGAGCTGTTTTTT. Translated: CASSPVFGEGRRTGELFF.

The chain uses TRBV20-1 and TRBJ1-1; 10 bases line up with TRBD1. The CDR3 contains 16 residues. CDR1 DFQATT and CDR2 SNEGSKA come from the germline V gene (reference sequence). The junction had 8 bases not matched to a gene; V was cut back by 3 bases and J by 1 base. The CDR3 DNA follows: TGCAGTGCTAGTCCGACAGGGGGCTTAACGAACACTGAAGCTTTCTTT. Its translation: CSASPTGGLTNTEAFF.

The chain joins TRBV5-1 to TRBJ2-1, with D perhaps TRBD2 (7 bases). V was cut by 4 bases and J by 8 bases, with 16 bases left in between. The CDR3 spans 14 residues. CDR1 and CDR2 from the germline V gene are SGHRS and YFSETQ. The CDR3 protein is CASSPTGGWDEQFF. The CDR3 nucleotides are TGCGCCAGCAGCCCGACGGGGGGCTGGGATGAGCAGTTCTTC. Full variable domain (missing parts from reference TRBV5-1 and TRBJ2-1): KAGVTQTPRYLIKTRGQQVTLSCSPISGHRSVSWYQQTPGQGLQFLFEYFSETQRNKGNFPGRFSGRQFSNSRSEMNVSTLELGDSALYLCASSPTGGWDEQFFGPGTRLTVL.

This clone was detected a few times. The chain employs TRBV28 and TRBJ1-5; D perhaps matches TRBD1 (5 bases). The germline gives CDR1 MDHEN, CDR2 SYDVKM. V gave up 5 bases and J gave up 7 bases, with 15 bases separating them. The CDR3 covers 14 residues. CDR3: CASSLGGGIQPQHF. The CDR3 DNA reads TGTGCCAGCAGTCTCGGGGGGGGAATACAGCCCCAGCATTTT.

The rearrangement uses TRBV25-1 and TRBJ1-4; TRBD1 is a possible D gene (6 bases). Germline V gene data show CDR1 as MGHDK and CDR2 as SYGVNS. This CDR3 contains 16 residues. Trimming took 5 bases from V and 0 from J, leaving 13 bases between them. DNA of the CDR3: TGTGCCAGCAGTTCAGGGACAACTGCAACTAATGAAAAACTGTTTTTT. Its protein product is CASSSGTTATNEKLFF.

The chain combines TRBV30 with TRBJ2-3; weak D call: TRBD2 (6 bases). CDR3 length: 18 residues. CDR1 and CDR2 from the germline V gene are GTSNPN and SVGIG (reference sequence). Deletions cut 0 bases from V and 2 bases from J, with 21 bases between. The chain's CDR3 is CAWSVDPPGRTFTDTQYF. The CDR3 nucleotides are TGTGCCTGGAGTGTAGATCCGCCGGGGAGGACATTCACAGATACGCAGTATTTT. Full variable domain (rest looked up from reference TRBV30 and TRBJ2-3): SQTIHQWPATLVQPVGSPLSLECTVEGTSNPNLYWYRQAAGRGLQLLFYSVGIGQISSEVPQNLSASRPQDRQFILSSKKLLLSDSGFYLCAWSVDPPGRTFTDTQYFGPGTRLTVL.